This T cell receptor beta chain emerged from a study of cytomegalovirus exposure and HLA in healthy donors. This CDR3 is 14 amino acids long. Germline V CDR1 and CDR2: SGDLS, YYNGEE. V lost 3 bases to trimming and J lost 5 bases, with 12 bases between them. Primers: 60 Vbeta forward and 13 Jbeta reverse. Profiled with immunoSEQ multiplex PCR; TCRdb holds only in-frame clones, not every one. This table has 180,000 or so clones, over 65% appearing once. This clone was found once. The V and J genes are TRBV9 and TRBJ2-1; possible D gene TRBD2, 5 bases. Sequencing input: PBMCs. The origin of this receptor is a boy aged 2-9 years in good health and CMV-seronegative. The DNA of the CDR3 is TGTGCCAGCAGCGCCTACCGGGGAGACAATGAGCAGTTCTTC. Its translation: CASSAYRGDNEQFF. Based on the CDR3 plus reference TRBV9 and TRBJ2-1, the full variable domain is DSGVTQTPKHLITATGQRVTLRCSPRSGDLSVYWYQQSLDQGLQFLIQYYNGEERAKGNILERFSAQQFPDLHSELNLSSLELGDSALYFCASSAYRGDNEQFFGPGTRLTVL.